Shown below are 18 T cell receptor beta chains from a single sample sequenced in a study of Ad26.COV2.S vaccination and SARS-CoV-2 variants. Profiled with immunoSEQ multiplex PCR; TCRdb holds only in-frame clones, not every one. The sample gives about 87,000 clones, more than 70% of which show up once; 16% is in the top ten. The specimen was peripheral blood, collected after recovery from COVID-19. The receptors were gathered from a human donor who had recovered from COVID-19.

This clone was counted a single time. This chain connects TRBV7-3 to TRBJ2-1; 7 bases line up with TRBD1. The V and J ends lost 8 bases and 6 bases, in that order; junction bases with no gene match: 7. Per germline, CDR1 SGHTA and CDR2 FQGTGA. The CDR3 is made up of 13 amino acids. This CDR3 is CASGDRISNEQFF. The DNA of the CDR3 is TGTGCCAGCGGGGACAGAATTTCCAATGAGCAGTTCTTC.

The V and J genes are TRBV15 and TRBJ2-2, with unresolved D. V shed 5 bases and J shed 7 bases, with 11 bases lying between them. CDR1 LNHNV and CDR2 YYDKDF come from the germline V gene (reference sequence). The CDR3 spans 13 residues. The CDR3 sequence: CATSGSPIGELFF. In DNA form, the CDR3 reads TGTGCCACCAGCGGATCCCCGATCGGGGAGCTGTTTTTT.

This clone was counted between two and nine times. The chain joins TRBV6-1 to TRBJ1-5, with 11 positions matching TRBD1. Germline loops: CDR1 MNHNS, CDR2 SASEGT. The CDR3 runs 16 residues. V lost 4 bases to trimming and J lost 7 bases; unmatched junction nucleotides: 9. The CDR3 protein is CASSAGQGALSQPQHF. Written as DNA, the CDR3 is TGTGCCAGCAGTGCAGGACAGGGGGCGCTCAGCCAGCCCCAGCATTTT.

The DNA of the CDR3 is TGTGCCAGCAGCCAAGAGACAGGGGGCGGGTACGAGCAGTACTTC. Residues: CASSQETGGGYEQYF. The chain couples TRBV14 to TRBJ2-7; 10 nucleotides line up with TRBD1. Trimming took 0 bases from V and 4 from J; bases not matched to a gene: 3. This CDR3 is built from 15 residues. The V gene's germline CDR1 is SGHDN and CDR2 FVKESK.

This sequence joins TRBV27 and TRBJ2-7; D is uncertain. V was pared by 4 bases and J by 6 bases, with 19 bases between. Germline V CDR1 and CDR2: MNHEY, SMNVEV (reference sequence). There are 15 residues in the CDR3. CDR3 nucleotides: TGTGCCAGCAGTTCGACGACAATCGTCTCCGCCGAGCAGTACTTC. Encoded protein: CASSSTTIVSAEQYF.

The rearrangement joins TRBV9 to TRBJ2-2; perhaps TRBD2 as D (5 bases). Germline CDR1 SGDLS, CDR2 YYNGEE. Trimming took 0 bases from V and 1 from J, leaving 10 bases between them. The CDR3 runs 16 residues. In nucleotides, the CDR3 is TGTGCCAGCAGCGTAGGGGCTAGCTGGAACACCGGGGAGCTGTTTTTT. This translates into CASSVGASWNTGELFF.

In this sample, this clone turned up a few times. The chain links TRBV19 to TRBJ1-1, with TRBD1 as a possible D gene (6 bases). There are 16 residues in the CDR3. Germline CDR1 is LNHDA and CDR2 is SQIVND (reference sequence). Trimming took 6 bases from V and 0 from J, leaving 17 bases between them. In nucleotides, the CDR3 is TGTGCCAGTAGCCACCCCTCGACAGGAATGAACACTGAAGCTTTCTTT. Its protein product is CASSHPSTGMNTEAFF.

This CDR3 reads CASSLEFNSNYGYTF. The CDR3 DNA reads as TGTGCCAGCAGCTTAGAGTTCAACAGCAACTATGGCTACACCTTC. V and J are TRBV11-1 and TRBJ1-2; no clear D gene. Germline V gene lookup returns CDR1 SGHAT and CDR2 FQDESV (reference sequence). V gave up 1 base and J gave up 2 bases, with 11 bases separating them. This CDR3 is built from 15 residues.

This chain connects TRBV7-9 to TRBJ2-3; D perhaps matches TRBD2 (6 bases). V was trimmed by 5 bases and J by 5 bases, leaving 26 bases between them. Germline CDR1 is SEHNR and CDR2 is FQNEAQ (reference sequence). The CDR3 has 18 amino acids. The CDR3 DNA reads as TGTGCCAGCAGCCGAACCCCTGGAAGGCGGGATAACGGAGATACGCAGTATTTT. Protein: CASSRTPGRRDNGDTQYF. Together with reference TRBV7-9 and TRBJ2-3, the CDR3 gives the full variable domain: DTGVSQNPRHKITKRGQNVTFRCDPISEHNRLYWYRQTLGQGPEFLTYFQNEAQLEKSRLLSDRFSAERPKGSFSTLEIQRTEQGDSAMYLCASSRTPGRRDNGDTQYFGPGTRLTVL.

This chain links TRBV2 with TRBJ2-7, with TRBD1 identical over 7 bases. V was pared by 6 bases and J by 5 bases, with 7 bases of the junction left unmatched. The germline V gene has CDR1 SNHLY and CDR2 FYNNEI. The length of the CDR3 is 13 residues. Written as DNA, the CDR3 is TGTGCCAGCAGGACGACAGGGCATGACGAGCAGTACTTC. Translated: CASRTTGHDEQYF.

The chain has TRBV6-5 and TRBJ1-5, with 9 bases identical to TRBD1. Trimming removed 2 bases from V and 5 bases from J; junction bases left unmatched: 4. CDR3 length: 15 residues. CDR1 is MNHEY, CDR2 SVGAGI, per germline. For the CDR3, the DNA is TGTGCCAGCAGTTACCAGACAGGGGGGGATCAGCCCCAGCATTTT. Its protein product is CASSYQTGGDQPQHF.

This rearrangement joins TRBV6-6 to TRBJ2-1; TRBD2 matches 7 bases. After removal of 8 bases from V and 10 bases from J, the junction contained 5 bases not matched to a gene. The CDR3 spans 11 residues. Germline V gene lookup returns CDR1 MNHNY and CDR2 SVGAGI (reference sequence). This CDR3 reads CASSIGGEQFF. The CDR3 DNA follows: TGTGCCAGCTCAATCGGGGGGGAGCAGTTCTTC.

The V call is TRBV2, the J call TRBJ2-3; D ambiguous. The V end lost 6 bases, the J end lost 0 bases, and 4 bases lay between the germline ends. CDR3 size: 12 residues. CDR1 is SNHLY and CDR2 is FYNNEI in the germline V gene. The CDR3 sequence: CASRASTDTQYF. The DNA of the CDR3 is TGTGCCAGCAGGGCTAGCACAGATACGCAGTATTTT.

The CDR3 loop is CASSPQTEMNTEAFF. The DNA for the CDR3 is TGTGCCAGCAGCCCTCAAACAGAAATGAACACTGAAGCTTTCTTT. The rearrangement joins TRBV7-8 to TRBJ1-1; D uncertain. This CDR3 is built from 15 residues. The germline V gene encodes CDR1 SGHVS and CDR2 FQNEAQ. Between the trimmed V and J ends, which lost 5 bases and 0 bases, there was a span of 13 bases.

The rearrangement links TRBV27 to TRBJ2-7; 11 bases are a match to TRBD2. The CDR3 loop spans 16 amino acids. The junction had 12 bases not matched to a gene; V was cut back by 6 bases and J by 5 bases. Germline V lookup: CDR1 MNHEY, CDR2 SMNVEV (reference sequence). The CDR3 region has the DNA TGTGCCAGCAGGAATATAGCGGGAGGGGGTGCTAACGAGCAGTACTTC. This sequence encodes CASRNIAGGGANEQYF.

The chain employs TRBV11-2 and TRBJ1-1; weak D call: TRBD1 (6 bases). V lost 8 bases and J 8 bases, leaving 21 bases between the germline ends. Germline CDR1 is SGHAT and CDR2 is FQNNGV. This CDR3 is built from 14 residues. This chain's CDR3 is CASGGNPGTLEAFF. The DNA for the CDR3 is TGTGCCAGCGGCGGAAACCCCGGGACATTAGAAGCTTTCTTT.

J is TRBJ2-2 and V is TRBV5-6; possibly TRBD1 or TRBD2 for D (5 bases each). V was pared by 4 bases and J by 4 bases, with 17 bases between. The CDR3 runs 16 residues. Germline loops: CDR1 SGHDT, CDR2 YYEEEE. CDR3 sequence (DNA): TGTGCCAGCAGCCGACTGGGGGAGAGGGCCACCGGGGAGCTGTTTTTT. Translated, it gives CASSRLGERATGELFF.

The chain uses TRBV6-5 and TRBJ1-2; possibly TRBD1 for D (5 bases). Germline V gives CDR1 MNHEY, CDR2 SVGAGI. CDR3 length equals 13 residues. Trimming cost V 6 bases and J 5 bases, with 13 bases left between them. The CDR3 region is CASRPPGGYGYTF. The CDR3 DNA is TGTGCCAGCAGGCCCCCGGGGGGGTATGGCTACACCTTC.